What follows are 21 T cell receptor beta chains derived from one specimen sequenced in a study of graft-versus-host responses after intestinal transplantation. The table came from immunoSEQ multiplex PCR; TCRdb's copy has only in-frame clones and leaves some out. The sample yields over 15,000 clones, around nine tenths seen once. The source was PBMCs, collected roughly 110 days after intestinal transplant. All receptors come from a human patient who received an intestinal transplant, so some T cells may come from the graft donor.

The V and J genes are TRBV9 and TRBJ2-2; possible D gene TRBD2, 5 bases. The germline V and J ends were trimmed by 2 bases and 7 bases, with 12 bases remaining between them. The germline V gene encodes CDR1 SGDLS and CDR2 YYNGEE. This CDR3 region has 14 residues. CDR3 residues: CASSVVSEVGELFF. The CDR3 DNA is TGTGCCAGCAGCGTCGTTAGCGAGGTCGGGGAGCTGTTTTTT.

The chain recombines TRBV5-1 with TRBJ2-7, with a tentative D call TRBD2 (6 bases). Germline CDR1 and CDR2: SGHRS and YFSETQ. V lost 1 base to trimming and J lost 7 bases, with 12 bases between them. The length of the CDR3 is 13 residues. The CDR3 DNA sequence: TGCGCCAGCAGCTTGAGCCAAGGAGGGGAGCAGTACTTC. Protein sequence: CASSLSQGGEQYF. The entire variable domain, with the rest obtained from reference TRBV5-1 and TRBJ2-7, is as follows: KAGVTQTPRYLIKTRGQQVTLSCSPISGHRSVSWYQQTPGQGLQFLFEYFSETQRNKGNFPGRFSGRQFSNSRSEMNVSTLELGDSALYLCASSLSQGGEQYFGPGTRLTVT.

The rearrangement uses TRBV2 and TRBJ2-1; 9 bases are shared with TRBD1. Germline CDR1 reads SNHLY; CDR2 reads FYNNEI. V lost 6 bases, J lost 5 bases, and 2 bases stayed unmatched. The CDR3 has 13 residues. The CDR3 nucleotides are TGTGCCAGCAGGGGACAGGGACACAATGAGCAGTTCTTC. It translates to CASRGQGHNEQFF. Together with reference TRBV2 and TRBJ2-1, the CDR3 gives the full variable domain: EPEVTQTPSHQVTQMGQEVILRCVPISNHLYFYWYRQILGQKVEFLVSFYNNEISEKSEIFDDQFSVERPDGSNFTLKIRSTKLEDSAMYFCASRGQGHNEQFFGPGTRLTVL.

V gene TRBV7-9 combines with J gene TRBJ2-6, with 7 bases aligning to TRBD1. This CDR3 region has 18 residues. Trimming took 2 bases from V and 0 from J; bases not matched to a gene: 7. CDR1 is SEHNR, CDR2 FQNEAQ, per germline (reference sequence). CDR3 bases: TGTGCCAGCAGCTTATCGGACAGGTCCTTCTCTGGGGCCAACGTCCTGACTTTC. This encodes CASSLSDRSFSGANVLTF.

This chain links TRBV28 with TRBJ1-5; TRBD1 matches 7 bases. CDR1 is MDHEN, CDR2 SYDVKM, per germline. The CDR3 is 16 residues long. The ends lost 3 bases at V and 0 bases at J; junction bases unmatched: 5. Here the CDR3 reads CASSLAGGNSNQPQHF. The CDR3 DNA follows: TGTGCCAGCAGTTTGGCAGGGGGGAATAGCAATCAGCCCCAGCATTTT.

The J gene is TRBJ1-1, the V gene TRBV9; TRBD1 agrees at 8 bases. CDR1 is SGDLS, CDR2 YYNGEE, per germline. The CDR3 contains 15 residues. With 3 bases clipped from V and 1 base from J, the junction kept 5 bases outside the gene matches. CDR3 sequence (DNA): TGTGCCAGCAGCGGCAGGGGGCGATCGAACACTGAAGCTTTCTTT. It specifies CASSGRGRSNTEAFF.

The chain couples TRBV7-6 to TRBJ2-1, with D uncertain. V was clipped by 5 bases and J by 4 bases, with 15 bases between them. The CDR3 is 15 amino acids. Germline V gene sequence: CDR1 SGHVS, CDR2 FNYEAQ. CDR3 in amino acids: CASSPSAVKYNEQFF. The CDR3 DNA reads as TGTGCCAGCAGCCCCAGCGCGGTTAAGTACAATGAGCAGTTCTTC.

The rearrangement links TRBV7-9 to TRBJ2-7; TRBD1 matches at 7 bases. Germline CDR1 reads SEHNR; CDR2 reads FQNEAQ (reference sequence). V trimming: 3 bases; J trimming: 1 base; junction bases outside the gene matches: 3. The CDR3 loop spans 14 amino acids. This CDR3 is CASSFGGQSYEQYF. Written as DNA, the CDR3 is TGTGCCAGCAGCTTTGGGGGACAGTCCTACGAGCAGTACTTC.

This chain connects TRBV7-9 to TRBJ1-5; unclear D gene. Deletions cut 5 bases from V and 2 bases from J, with 13 bases between. The CDR3 has 15 residues. CDR1 and CDR2 from the germline V gene are SEHNR and FQNEAQ (reference sequence). The CDR3 protein is CASSPPPDGNQPQHF. The CDR3 bases are TGTGCCAGCAGCCCCCCCCCGGACGGCAATCAGCCCCAGCATTTT.

Only a few counts were recorded for this clone. The gene calls are TRBV21-1 and TRBJ1-5. TRBV21-1 is annotated as a pseudogene. The CDR3 length is 17 residues. The CDR3 nucleotides read TGTGCCAGCAGCAAACAACGAGGTTTGAGGGGCCATCAGCCCCAGCATTTT. Translated, it gives CASSKQRGLRGHQPQHF.

This clone was found once. This chain connects TRBV10-2 to TRBJ1-2; D gene ambiguous. This CDR3 is 14 amino acids long. V lost 0 bases and J 3 bases, leaving 8 bases between the germline ends. Germline values: CDR1 WSHSY, CDR2 SAAADI. DNA for the CDR3: TGCGCCAGCAGTGAGTCGAATGGCCACTATGGCTACACCTTC. The encoded protein is CASSESNGHYGYTF.

The genes are TRBV27 and TRBJ2-7; D is ambiguous. Per germline, CDR1 MNHEY and CDR2 SMNVEV (reference sequence). CDR3 length equals 16 residues. Trimming took 7 bases from V and 3 from J, leaving 22 bases between them. CDR3 nucleotide sequence: TGTGCCAGCATTAAGATCGGGTCGGACCTGAGCTACGAGCAGTACTTC. Protein: CASIKIGSDLSYEQYF.

The sample holds one count of this clone. The V gene is TRBV5-8, the J gene TRBJ1-2; 7 bases map to TRBD1. J gave up 3 bases and V 2 bases, and 4 bases lay outside the gene matches. The CDR3 has 14 residues. Germline V gene data show CDR1 as SGHTS and CDR2 as YDEGEE. In DNA, the CDR3 is TGTGCCAGCAGCTTACGGACAGGTGACTATGGCTACACCTTC. Its translation is CASSLRTGDYGYTF.

This chain links TRBV6-5 with TRBJ1-1; 7 nucleotides agree with TRBD1. CDR1 and CDR2 (germline): MNHEY, SVGAGI. CDR3 size: 13 residues. Losses at the gene ends were 2 bases for V and 7 bases for J; bases not matched to a gene: 4. This CDR3 is CASSYDRVSEAFF. The CDR3 bases are TGTGCCAGCAGTTACGACAGGGTGAGTGAAGCTTTCTTT.

The chain joins TRBV10-2 to TRBJ1-4; unclear D gene. V was trimmed by 3 bases and J by 5 bases, leaving 10 bases between them. Germline lookup yields CDR1 WSHSY and CDR2 SAAADI. The length of the CDR3 is 14 residues. The chain's CDR3 is CASSEWRVNEKLFF. The CDR3, as DNA: TGCGCCAGCAGTGAATGGAGGGTCAATGAAAAACTGTTTTTT.

CDR3 sequence: CASSSRGTITEAFF. CDR3 sequence (DNA): TGTGCCAGCAGTTCCAGGGGGACGATCACTGAAGCTTTCTTT. The chain couples TRBV14 to TRBJ1-1; 7 nucleotides line up with TRBD1. CDR1 SGHDN and CDR2 FVKESK come from the germline V gene. This CDR3 has 14 residues. Trimming at V came to 6 bases and at J to 4 bases, leaving 8 bases not matched to a gene.

The V and J genes are TRBV14 and TRBJ2-7, with a possible D match to TRBD1 (6 bases). Trimming cost V 4 bases and J 6 bases, with 10 bases left between them. The CDR3 loop spans 12 amino acids. Germline V gene sequence: CDR1 SGHDN, CDR2 FVKESK. The CDR3 DNA follows: TGTGCCAGCAGCCTCCTCAGGGGCGAGCAGTACTTC. It specifies CASSLLRGEQYF.

The V and J genes are TRBV6-1 and TRBJ1-1, with 8 bases lining up with TRBD1. After removal of 5 bases from V and 12 bases from J, the junction contained 5 bases not matched to a gene. The germline CDR1 and CDR2 sequences are MNHNS and SASEGT. This CDR3 spans 11 amino acids. CDR3 loop: CASSRTGLTFF. The CDR3, as DNA: TGTGCCAGCAGTAGGACAGGGTTAACTTTCTTT.

CDR3 protein: CASSLGTGDGYTF. In DNA, the CDR3 is TGTGCCAGCAGCTTAGGAACAGGGGATGGCTACACCTTC. The chain combines TRBV7-9 with TRBJ1-2; 7 positions match TRBD1. The CDR3 sequence is 13 residues long. CDR1 and CDR2 (germline): SEHNR, FQNEAQ (reference sequence). With 1 base clipped from V and 6 bases from J, the junction kept 2 bases outside the gene matches.

This clone was observed a single time. This chain uses TRBV9 with TRBJ2-3; D gene ambiguous. Trimming stripped 0 bases from V and 0 bases from J, with 2 bases between. Germline V gives CDR1 SGDLS, CDR2 YYNGEE. This CDR3 comprises 13 residues. The chain's CDR3 is CASSVGSTDTQYF. The DNA for the CDR3 is TGTGCCAGCAGCGTAGGGAGCACAGATACGCAGTATTTT. The complete variable domain, with remaining parts taken from reference TRBV9 and TRBJ2-3, reads DSGVTQTPKHLITATGQRVTLRCSPRSGDLSVYWYQQSLDQGLQFLIQYYNGEERAKGNILERFSAQQFPDLHSELNLSSLELGDSALYFCASSVGSTDTQYFGPGTRLTVL.

This chain joins TRBV28 and TRBJ2-1; 8 bases fit TRBD2. Germline loops: CDR1 MDHEN, CDR2 SYDVKM. With 4 bases clipped from V and 14 bases from J, the junction kept 10 bases outside the gene matches. This CDR3 is 13 amino acids long. DNA of the CDR3: TGTGCCAGCAGTTCCCCAGCGGGGGAGTCAGAGTTCTTC. It yields the protein CASSSPAGESEFF.